This T cell receptor (beta chain) was identified in a study of CD8 T cells in ankylosing spondylitis. TCRdb independently ran MiXCR on the 5' RACE reads; one entry per CDR3 protein. In the table there are about 140,000 distinct CDR3 sequences, approximately 8.4% of which are singletons. Material: synovial fluid, either unsorted or a sorted T cell fraction (not recorded which). The origin of this receptor is a male donor with ankylosing spondylitis.

CDR3 loop: CASSQEPSLDEQFF. CDR3 DNA: TGTGCCAGCAGCCAAGAGCCTAGTTTGGATGAGCAGTTCTTC. This chain connects TRBV3-1 to TRBJ2-1, with D unclear. The ends were cut back, 0 bases at V and 8 bases at J, with 11 bases in the middle. The CDR3 sequence is 14 residues long. Per the germline V gene, CDR1 is LGHDT and CDR2 is YNNKEL (reference sequence).